This T cell receptor beta chain was obtained from a study of blood T cells in healthy people across ages. Study-level information: In model experiments, template switching was able to capture about one barcoded beta molecule for every two T cells that were present.

This clonotype was detected only a few times. Germline values: CDR1 MNHEY, CDR2 SMNVEV (reference sequence). V shed 5 bases and J shed 9 bases, with 12 bases lying between them. The CDR3 length is 12 residues. A second about 7 to 11 cycle PCR used barcoded and J-beta primers. Each CDR3 protein gets one entry after TCRdb re-called the 5' RACE reads with MiXCR. The profile shows about 1.4 million distinct CDR3 sequences, approximately 59% of them singletons. Each donor supplied around 9.6 milliliters of peripheral blood. Researchers isolated at least 6.5 million PBMCs per sample. The receptor's source is a man between 18 and 35 years old in good health. Source material: blood. The V call is TRBV27, the J call TRBJ2-3; D perhaps matches TRBD2 (6 bases). The CDR3 nucleotides are TGTGCCAGCAGTCCGCTAGGAGGGACGCAGTATTTT. Its protein is CASSPLGGTQYF.